This TCR beta chain was observed in a study of cytomegalovirus exposure and HLA in healthy donors. Whole-study context: A previous analysis identified 100 million to 120 million unique TCR beta sequences derived from some 170 million T cells.

From germline, CDR1 is MNHNS and CDR2 SASEGT. V lost 6 bases, J lost 3 bases, and 12 bases lay in between. The length of the CDR3 is 13 residues. This clone was counted many times. What it binds is not known. Whole-study findings and limits: A later analysis linked a missense DCLRE1C variant to TCR beta V- and J-gene trimming. Looking again later, the authors saw that most CMV-associated TCR beta chains seemed HLA-restricted. Some V segments could not be told apart, so they were left out, TRBV6-2 and TRBV6-3 among them.

Primers for the PCR totalled 60 Vbeta and 13 Jbeta. Repertoires were generated with immunoSEQ multiplex PCR, while TCRdb's copy carries only in-frame clones and drops some. The table includes 95,000 to 100,000 clones, over 8% detected once. The origin of this receptor is a man aged 50 to 60 in good health and CMV-seropositive. The chain carries TRBV6-1 and TRBJ2-7; D not certain. Sequenced material: PBMCs. The CDR3 sequence: CASRPWASYEQYF. CDR3 in DNA: TGTGCCAGCAGGCCCTGGGCCAGCTACGAGCAGTACTTC.